This T cell receptor beta chain is drawn from a study of CD8+ T cells in alopecia areata. Study at large: Tofacitinib was taken orally by treated patients, and the dose was 5 to 10 mg twice daily. Patients in the study were on tofacitinib for 6 to 18 months, then off it for 6 months.

CDR1 PRHDT and CDR2 FYEKMQ come from the germline V gene (reference sequence). This CDR3 is built from 13 residues. The V and J ends lost 5 bases and 2 bases respectively, with 10 bases between them. As the sequencing template, cDNA was produced by extracting RNA and reverse transcribing it. Clones were read by immunoSEQ multiplex PCR, and TCRdb kept only the in-frame ones, dropping some. The table shows roughly 170,000 clones, with 50% to 75% occurring only once. From alopecia areata patients, lesional scalp punch biopsies and peripheral blood were collected. From PBMCs, CD4+ and CD8+ T cells were sorted.

Sequenced material: CD4+ T cells sorted from blood, taken at week 0. The chain combines TRBV13 with TRBJ2-7; a weak D match, TRBD1 (5 bases). The sequence was collected from a human donor with alopecia areata. CDR3 amino acids: CASSRQTAYEQYF. Written as DNA, the CDR3 is TGTGCCAGCAGCAGACAGACAGCCTACGAGCAGTACTTC.